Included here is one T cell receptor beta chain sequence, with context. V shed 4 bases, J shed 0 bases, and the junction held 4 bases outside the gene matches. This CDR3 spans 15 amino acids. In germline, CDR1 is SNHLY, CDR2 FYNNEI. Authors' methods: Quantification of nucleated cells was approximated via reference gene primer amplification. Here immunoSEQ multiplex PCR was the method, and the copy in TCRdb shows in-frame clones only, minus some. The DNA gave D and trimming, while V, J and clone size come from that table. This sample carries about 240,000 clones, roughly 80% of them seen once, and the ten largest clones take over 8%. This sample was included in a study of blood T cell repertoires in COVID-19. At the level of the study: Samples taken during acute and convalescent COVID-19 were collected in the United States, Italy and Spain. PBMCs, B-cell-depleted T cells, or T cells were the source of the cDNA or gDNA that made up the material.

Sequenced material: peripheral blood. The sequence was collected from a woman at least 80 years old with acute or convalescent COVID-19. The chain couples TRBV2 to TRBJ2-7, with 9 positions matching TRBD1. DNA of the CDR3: TGTGCCAGCAGTGCCCAGACAGGGGGCTCCTACGAGCAGTACTTC. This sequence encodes CASSAQTGGSYEQYF.